This T cell receptor (beta chain) was sequenced for a study of long-term antiretroviral therapy in people with HIV. Notes on this clone: Its antigen is unidentified.

Treatment for every participant with HIV took place in the United States. The libraries were made with immunoSEQ v3.0 at survey level. The assay was immunoSEQ multiplex PCR, and TCRdb's table has in-frame clones only and misses some. Among about 11,000 clones listed, about 88% were seen once. Whole-study findings and limits: HIV repertoire CDR3 lengths ranged less widely than those of controls.

Specimen: unsorted PBMCs, collected less than 7.5 years after starting antiretroviral therapy. This TCR came from a man in his forties or fifties with HIV.

Written as DNA, the CDR3 is TGTGCCAGCAGCTTATATGCCGTGAGCAGCACTGAAGCTTTCTTT. Protein sequence: CASSLYAVSSTEAFF. The gene calls are TRBV7-2 and TRBJ1-1; no clear D gene. CDR1 SGHTA and CDR2 FQGNSA come from the germline V gene. V gave up 2 bases and J gave up 4 bases, with 14 bases separating them. This CDR3 contains 15 residues. The whole variable domain, remainder taken from reference TRBV7-2 and TRBJ1-1, is GAGVSQSPSNKVTEKGKDVELRCDPISGHTALYWYRQSLGQGLEFLIYFQGNSAPDKSGLPSDRFSAERTGGSVSTLTIQRTQQEDSAVYLCASSLYAVSSTEAFFGQGTRLTVV.